This entry lists 25 T cell receptor beta chains sequenced from one sample in a study of early T cells in non-severe SARS-CoV-2 infection. TCRdb reanalysed the 5' RACE reads using MiXCR and keeps one entry per CDR3 protein. The sample includes roughly 70,000 distinct CDR3 sequences, about 12% of them seen just once. Input material: whole blood. Every receptor here comes from an adult who was a healthcare worker with PCR-confirmed SARS-CoV-2 infection or an uninfected control (not recorded which).

The chain is built from TRBV12-3 or TRBV12-4 and TRBJ1-2, with D unclear. The V end lost 6 bases, the J end lost 2 bases, and 22 bases lay between the germline ends. The CDR3 runs to 17 residues. CDR3 residues: CASRSRNPIGQNYGYTF. Written as DNA, the CDR3 is TGTGCCAGCAGATCCCGGAACCCCATAGGTCAAAACTATGGCTACACCTTC.

The chain uses TRBV2 and TRBJ1-6; 12 bases align to TRBD1. The CDR3 length is 16 residues. The V segment lost 4 bases and the J segment 10 bases; nucleotides outside the gene matches: 8. Germline V gives CDR1 SNHLY, CDR2 FYNNEI. The CDR3 coding sequence is TGTGCCAGCAGTGGGGGACAGGGGGCGGCAACCTCACCCCTCCACTTT. As protein: CASSGGQGAATSPLHF.

This clonotype was detected a few times. The chain employs TRBV2 and TRBJ1-4; 10 nucleotides align to TRBD1. The V and J ends lost 7 bases and 8 bases, in that order; junction bases with no gene match: 10. The germline CDR1 and CDR2 sequences are SNHLY and FYNNEI. CDR3 length equals 15 residues. The CDR3 DNA is TGTGCCAGCACCTTTGGACAGGGGGGTAACGAAAAACTGTTTTTT. It encodes CASTFGQGGNEKLFF. Filled out from reference TRBV2 and TRBJ1-4, the complete variable domain reads EPEVTQTPSHQVTQMGQEVILRCVPISNHLYFYWYRQILGQKVEFLVSFYNNEISEKSEIFDDQFSVERPDGSNFTLKIRSTKLEDSAMYFCASTFGQGGNEKLFFGSGTQLSVL.

There are a few counts of this clonotype. V is TRBV6-6 and J is TRBJ2-7; perhaps TRBD2 as D (5 bases). Germline V lookup: CDR1 MNHNY, CDR2 SVGAGI (reference sequence). V gave up 2 bases and J gave up 7 bases, with 24 bases separating them. This CDR3 comprises 17 residues. CDR3 amino acids: CASSYENRRFLRSEQYF. The CDR3 DNA reads as TGTGCCAGCAGTTACGAGAATAGGAGGTTCCTTCGGAGTGAGCAGTACTTC.

The V and J genes are TRBV2 and TRBJ2-3; a possible D gene is TRBD2 (6 bases). V lost 8 bases, J lost 3 bases, and 18 bases lay in between. This CDR3 region has 15 residues. Per germline, CDR1 SNHLY and CDR2 FYNNEI. CDR3 sequence: CASVRSAGWTDTQYF. In DNA, the CDR3 is TGTGCCAGCGTCCGAAGCGCGGGGTGGACAGATACGCAGTATTTT.

This clonotype was observed a few times. V gene TRBV6-1 combines with J gene TRBJ2-7, with D perhaps TRBD1 or TRBD2 (5 bases each). The germline V gene has CDR1 MNHNS and CDR2 SASEGT. The germline V and J ends were trimmed by 7 bases and 7 bases, with 14 bases remaining between them. The CDR3 consists of 12 residues. CDR3 sequence (DNA): TGTGCCAGCACCGCAGGGTGGAGGGAGCAGTACTTC. Protein sequence: CASTAGWREQYF.

The chain couples TRBV28 to TRBJ1-4; D may be TRBD1 (6 bases). The ends were cut back, 6 bases at V and 7 bases at J, with 12 bases in the middle. Germline V gives CDR1 MDHEN, CDR2 SYDVKM. The CDR3 sequence is 13 residues long. The DNA of the CDR3 is TGTGCCAGCAGAGGACGGACAGTTGAAAAACTGTTTTTT. It specifies CASRGRTVEKLFF.

About this clonotype: This may come from a read error, since a much larger clone is one base off. Because it lacks the conserved phenylalanine or tryptophan at the end, this CDR3 is likely a read error. The rearrangement uses TRBV5-1 and TRBJ2-1, with no clear D. Per the germline V gene, CDR1 is SGHRS and CDR2 is YFSETQ. V was shortened by 0 bases and J by 7 bases, with 14 bases between the two germline ends. The CDR3 is made up of 15 amino acids. CDR3 region: CASSLVAQAGNEQFI. CDR3 bases: TGCGCCAGCAGCTTGGTGGCCCAAGCTGGGAATGAGCAGTTCATC.

The CDR3 loop reads CASSPTGYEKLFF. CDR3 bases: TGTGCCAGCAGTCCGACAGGGTATGAAAAACTGTTTTTT. The chain recombines TRBV25-1 with TRBJ1-4; 7 nucleotides agree with TRBD1. This CDR3 contains 13 residues. Germline lookup yields CDR1 MGHDK and CDR2 SYGVNS. Unmatched junction bases numbered 3, after V lost 5 bases and J lost 6 bases.

CDR3 in DNA: TGTGCCAGCAGTTCCCGGGACAGAAATTATCAGCCCCAGCATTTT. Amino acids: CASSSRDRNYQPQHF. The V call is TRBV6-2 or TRBV6-3, the J call TRBJ1-5; 7 bases align to TRBD1. The J segment lost 5 bases and the V segment lost 4 bases, leaving 8 bases of the junction unmatched. Germline CDR1 reads MNHEY; CDR2 reads SVGEGT. This CDR3 has 15 amino acids.

Many counts were recorded for this clonotype. This chain links TRBV7-9 with TRBJ1-2, with 10 bases lining up with TRBD1. The junction had 8 bases not matched to a gene; V was cut back by 6 bases and J by 4 bases. The CDR3 spans 15 residues. CDR1 and CDR2 (germline): SEHNR, FQNEAQ (reference sequence). The CDR3: CASSRQGAASYGYTF. The CDR3 region has the DNA TGTGCCAGCAGTCGACAGGGGGCCGCCAGCTATGGCTACACCTTC.

This clonotype was seen a handful of times. The chain carries TRBV11-2 and TRBJ2-3; the D gene could be TRBD1 or TRBD2 (5 bases each). The CDR3 loop spans 14 amino acids. Germline assignment: CDR1 SGHAT and CDR2 FQNNGV. V was trimmed by 3 bases and J by 2 bases, leaving 9 bases between them. The CDR3 protein is CASSLGELTDTQYF. CDR3 nucleotides: TGTGCCAGCAGCTTGGGGGAACTCACAGATACGCAGTATTTT.

This clonotype was counted a few times. The chain links TRBV11-2 to TRBJ2-3; either TRBD1 or TRBD2 may fit D (5 bases each). Trimming took off 2 bases at V and 6 bases at J, with 9 bases between the two ends. This CDR3 contains 13 residues. The germline CDR1 and CDR2 sequences are SGHAT and FQNNGV. Here the CDR3 DNA reads TGTGCCAGCAGCTTATCGGGACCGGATACGCAGTATTTT. Protein: CASSLSGPDTQYF.

Only a few counts were recorded for this clonotype. The chain couples TRBV7-9 to TRBJ2-5; no firm D call. V lost 8 bases and J 2 bases, leaving 3 bases between the germline ends. This CDR3 comprises 10 residues. CDR1 is SEHNR and CDR2 is FQNEAQ in the germline V gene (reference sequence). The CDR3 DNA reads TGTGCCAGCGGACAAGAGACCCAGTACTTC. This translates into CASGQETQYF. Combining the CDR3 with reference TRBV7-9 and TRBJ2-5 gives the whole variable domain DTGVSQNPRHKITKRGQNVTFRCDPISEHNRLYWYRQTLGQGPEFLTYFQNEAQLEKSRLLSDRFSAERPKGSFSTLEIQRTEQGDSAMYLCASGQETQYFGPGTRLLVL.

This clonotype was counted only a few times. The chain carries TRBV27 and TRBJ2-5; TRBD2 aligns across 11 bases. V lost 8 bases and J lost 9; bases outside the gene matches: 8. This CDR3 has 13 residues. Germline CDR1 and CDR2: MNHEY and SMNVEV (reference sequence). CDR3 nucleotides: TGTGCCAGCGGACCTCTAGCGGGAGGTTCCCAGTACTTC. Protein product: CASGPLAGGSQYF.

The CDR3 spells CASSVDLFSGANVLTF. CDR3 sequence (DNA): TGTGCCAGCAGCGTGGATCTTTTCTCTGGGGCCAACGTCCTGACTTTC. The chain has TRBV9 and TRBJ2-6; unclear D gene. V was clipped by 2 bases and J by 0 bases, with 9 bases between them. The CDR3 totals 16 residues. CDR1 and CDR2 from the germline V gene are SGDLS and YYNGEE.

This clonotype was counted a few times. The chain carries TRBV28 and TRBJ2-7; 7 nucleotides match TRBD1. CDR1 is MDHEN and CDR2 is SYDVKM in the germline V gene. Trimming cost V 3 bases and J 4 bases; bases outside gene matches: 9. The CDR3 has 15 residues. CDR3: CASSLGQRRVYEQYF. CDR3 DNA sequence: TGTGCCAGCAGTTTGGGACAGAGGAGAGTATACGAGCAGTACTTC.

The chain uses TRBV7-2 and TRBJ1-4; 9 nucleotides align to TRBD1. The V segment lost 6 bases and the J segment 5 bases; nucleotides outside the gene matches: 4. CDR1 SGHTA and CDR2 FQGNSA come from the germline V gene. The CDR3 is 14 amino acids. The CDR3 loop is CASRSGTGNEKLFF. The CDR3 nucleotides read TGTGCCAGCAGATCCGGGACAGGGAATGAAAAACTGTTTTTT.

The chain carries TRBV12-2 and TRBJ2-1. TRBV12-2 represents a pseudogene. This CDR3 region has 15 residues. The CDR3 here is CASRQDVSSYNEQFF. CDR3 DNA: TGTGCAAGTCGCCAGGACGTTAGCTCCTACAATGAGCAGTTCTTC.

The chain employs TRBV12-3 or TRBV12-4 and TRBJ2-7; D is uncertain. The ends were cut back, 2 bases at V and 4 bases at J, with 9 bases in the middle. The CDR3 has 13 residues. The CDR3 region is CASSLRTPYEQYF. The CDR3 DNA reads TGTGCCAGCAGTTTACGGACCCCATACGAGCAGTACTTC.

The gene calls are TRBV4-3 and TRBJ2-7, with 7 bases matching TRBD2. The CDR3 sequence is 16 residues long. Per the germline V gene, CDR1 is LGHNA and CDR2 is YSLEER. Germline trimming cut 0 bases from V and 6 bases from J; bases unmatched to any gene: 11. The DNA of the CDR3 is TGCGCCAGCAGCCAAGAGTGGCGGGAGAACCCCCTCGAGCAGTACTTC. This translates into CASSQEWRENPLEQYF.

This clonotype has only a few counts. The chain links TRBV5-8 to TRBJ1-4; 9 nucleotides agree with TRBD1. After removal of 0 bases from V and 8 bases from J, the junction contained 5 bases not matched to a gene. Germline CDR1 is SGHTS and CDR2 is YDEGEE. The CDR3 contains 15 residues. The CDR3, as DNA: TGTGCCAGCAGCTTGGGACAGGGGACAGGGGAAAAACTGTTTTTT. This codes for CASSLGQGTGEKLFF.

This clonotype was counted many times. The genes are TRBV5-1 and TRBJ2-1; D perhaps matches TRBD2 (6 bases). The ends were cut back, 3 bases at V and 3 bases at J, with 7 bases in the middle. CDR1 is SGHRS, CDR2 YFSETQ, per germline. The CDR3 loop spans 13 amino acids. CDR3 residues: CASSSAGYNEQFF. The CDR3 coding sequence is TGCGCCAGCAGCTCAGCGGGCTACAATGAGCAGTTCTTC.

For this clonotype: Mismatch with germline at one junction end may stem from a read error. The chain links TRBV27 to TRBJ2-1, with 11 bases aligning to TRBD2. Germline V gives CDR1 MNHEY, CDR2 SMNVEV (reference sequence). The CDR3 runs 15 residues. The CDR3 sequence: CASSLRLAGGNVQFF. Here the CDR3 DNA reads TGTGCCAGCAGTTTACGGCTAGCGGGAGGAAATGTGCAGTTCTTC.

The chain recombines TRBV5-1 with TRBJ1-1; 7 bases match TRBD1. V lost 0 bases, J lost 0 bases, and 5 bases stayed unmatched. The CDR3 runs 16 residues. CDR1 is SGHRS, CDR2 YFSETQ, per germline. CDR3 in amino acids: CASSLEGQGVNTEAFF. The CDR3 coding sequence is TGCGCCAGCAGCTTGGAAGGCCAGGGGGTGAACACTGAAGCTTTCTTT.